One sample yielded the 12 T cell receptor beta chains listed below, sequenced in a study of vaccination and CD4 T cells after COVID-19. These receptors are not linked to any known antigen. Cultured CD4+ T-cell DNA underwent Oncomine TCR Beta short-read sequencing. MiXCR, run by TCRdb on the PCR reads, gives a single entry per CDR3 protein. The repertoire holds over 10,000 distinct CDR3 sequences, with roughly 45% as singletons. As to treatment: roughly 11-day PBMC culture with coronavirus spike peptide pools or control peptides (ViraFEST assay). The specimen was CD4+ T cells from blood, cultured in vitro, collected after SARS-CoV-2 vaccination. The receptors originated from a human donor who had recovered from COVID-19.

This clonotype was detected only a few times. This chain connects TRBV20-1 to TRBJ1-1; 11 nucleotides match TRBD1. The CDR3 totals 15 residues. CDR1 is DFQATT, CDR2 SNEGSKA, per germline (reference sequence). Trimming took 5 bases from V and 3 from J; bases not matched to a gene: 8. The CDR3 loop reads CSAGDRGRGYTEAFF. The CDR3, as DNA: TGCAGTGCTGGGGACAGGGGGAGGGGGTACACTGAAGCTTTCTTT.

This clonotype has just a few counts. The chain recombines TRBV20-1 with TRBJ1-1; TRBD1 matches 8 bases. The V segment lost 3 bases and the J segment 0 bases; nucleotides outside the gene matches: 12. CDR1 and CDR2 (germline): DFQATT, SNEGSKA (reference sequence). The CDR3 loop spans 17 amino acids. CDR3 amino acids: CSASPATGGLMNTEAFF. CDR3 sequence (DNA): TGCAGTGCTAGCCCCGCAACAGGGGGATTAATGAACACTGAAGCTTTCTTT.

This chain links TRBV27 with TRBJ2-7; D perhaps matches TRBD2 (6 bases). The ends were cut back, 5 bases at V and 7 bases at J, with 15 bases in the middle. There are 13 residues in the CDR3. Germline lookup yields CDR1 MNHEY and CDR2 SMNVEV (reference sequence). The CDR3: CASSLPGGREQYF. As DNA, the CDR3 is TGTGCCAGCAGTCTCCCCGGGGGTCGAGAGCAGTACTTC.

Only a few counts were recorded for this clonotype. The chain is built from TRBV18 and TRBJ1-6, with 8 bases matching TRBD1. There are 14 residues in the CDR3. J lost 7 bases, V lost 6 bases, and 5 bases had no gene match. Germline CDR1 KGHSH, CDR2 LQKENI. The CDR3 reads CASSLDRVNSPLHF. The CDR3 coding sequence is TGTGCCAGCTCGCTGGACAGGGTCAATTCACCCCTCCACTTT.

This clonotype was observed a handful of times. CDR3 nucleotides: TGTGCCAGCAGTTTATTCGGGGCGGGTGAGCAGTACTTC. It yields the protein CASSLFGAGEQYF. V is TRBV27 and J is TRBJ2-7; D may match TRBD1 or TRBD2 (5 bases each). Trimming stripped 1 base from V and 7 bases from J, with 11 bases between. Germline CDR1 MNHEY, CDR2 SMNVEV (reference sequence). CDR3 length equals 13 residues.

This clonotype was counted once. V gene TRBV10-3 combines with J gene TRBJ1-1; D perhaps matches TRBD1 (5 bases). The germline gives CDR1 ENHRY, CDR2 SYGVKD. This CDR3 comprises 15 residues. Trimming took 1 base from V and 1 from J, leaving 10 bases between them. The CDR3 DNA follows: TGTGCCATCAGTGAGTGGGGACTCGAGAACACTGAAGCTTTCTTT. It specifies CAISEWGLENTEAFF.

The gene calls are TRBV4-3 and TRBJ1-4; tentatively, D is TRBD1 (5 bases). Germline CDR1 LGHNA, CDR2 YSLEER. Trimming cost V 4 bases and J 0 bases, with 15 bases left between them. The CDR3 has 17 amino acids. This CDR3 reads CASSPSGMGATNEKLFF. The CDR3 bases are TGCGCCAGCAGCCCCTCAGGGATGGGTGCAACTAATGAAAAACTGTTTTTT.

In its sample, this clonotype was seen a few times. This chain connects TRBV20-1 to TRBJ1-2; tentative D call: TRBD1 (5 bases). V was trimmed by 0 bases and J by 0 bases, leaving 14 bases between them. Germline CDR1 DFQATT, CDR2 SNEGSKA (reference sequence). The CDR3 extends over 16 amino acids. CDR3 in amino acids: CSARDLGGTTNYGYTF. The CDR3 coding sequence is TGCAGTGCTAGAGATTTGGGGGGGACTACTAACTATGGCTACACCTTC.

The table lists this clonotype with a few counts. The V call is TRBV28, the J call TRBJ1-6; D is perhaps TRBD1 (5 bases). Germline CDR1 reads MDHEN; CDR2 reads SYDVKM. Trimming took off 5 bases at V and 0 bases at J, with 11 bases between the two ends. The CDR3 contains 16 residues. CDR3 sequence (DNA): TGTGCCAGCAGTCCATCAGGGACCTCCTATAATTCACCCCTCCACTTT. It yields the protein CASSPSGTSYNSPLHF. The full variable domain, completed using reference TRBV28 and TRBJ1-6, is DVKVTQSSRYLVKRTGEKVFLECVQDMDHENMFWYRQDPGLGLRLIYFSYDVKMKEKGDIPEGYSVSREKKERFSLILESASTNQTSMYLCASSPSGTSYNSPLHFGNGTRLTVT.

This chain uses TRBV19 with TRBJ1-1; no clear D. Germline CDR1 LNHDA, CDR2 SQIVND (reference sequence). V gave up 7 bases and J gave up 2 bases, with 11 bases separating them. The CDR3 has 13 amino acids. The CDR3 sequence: CASITPGNTEAFF. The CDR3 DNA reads TGTGCCAGTATTACCCCAGGAAACACTGAAGCTTTCTTT. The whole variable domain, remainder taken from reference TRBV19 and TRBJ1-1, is DGGITQSPKYLFRKEGQNVTLSCEQNLNHDAMYWYRQDPGQGLRLIYYSQIVNDFQKGDIAEGYSVSREKKESFPLTVTSAQKNPTAFYLCASITPGNTEAFFGQGTRLTVV.

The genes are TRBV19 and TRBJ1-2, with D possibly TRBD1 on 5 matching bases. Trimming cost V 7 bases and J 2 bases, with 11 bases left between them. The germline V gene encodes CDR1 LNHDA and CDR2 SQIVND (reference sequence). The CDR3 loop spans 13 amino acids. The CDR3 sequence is CASTPGLNYGYTF. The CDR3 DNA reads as TGTGCCAGTACCCCAGGGCTCAACTATGGCTACACCTTC.

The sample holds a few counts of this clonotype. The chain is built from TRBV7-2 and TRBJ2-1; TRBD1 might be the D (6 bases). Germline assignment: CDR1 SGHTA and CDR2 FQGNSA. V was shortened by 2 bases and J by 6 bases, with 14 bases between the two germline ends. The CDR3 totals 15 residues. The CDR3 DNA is TGTGCCAGCAGCTTATCCGGGTTAGGGGGCAATGAGCAGTTCTTC. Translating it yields CASSLSGLGGNEQFF.